One sample yielded the 15 T cell receptor beta chains listed below, sequenced in a study of cytomegalovirus exposure and HLA in healthy donors. With 60 Vbeta and 13 Jbeta primers, the PCR was carried out. This table comes from immunoSEQ multiplex PCR, and its TCRdb copy is limited to in-frame clones, with some not included. The data show under 130,000 clones, with around 80% seen just once and approximately 2.8% held by the top ten. The sequenced material came from PBMCs. These receptors were collected from a woman aged 40 to 50 in good health and CMV-seronegative.

The rearrangement uses TRBV9 and TRBJ2-1; TRBD2 might be the D (6 bases). Trimming left V 4 bases short and J 7 bases short, with 15 bases between. The CDR3 length is 14 residues. Germline V gene lookup returns CDR1 SGDLS and CDR2 YYNGEE. In DNA form, the CDR3 reads TGTGCCAGCAGCCCGAGCGGAGGGAGGAATGAGCAGTTCTTC. This codes for CASSPSGGRNEQFF.

The V gene is TRBV9, the J gene TRBJ2-2, with D possibly matching TRBD2 (6 bases). CDR3 length: 15 amino acids. CDR1 is SGDLS and CDR2 is YYNGEE in the germline V gene. V lost 4 bases, J lost 8 bases, and 18 bases lay in between. For the CDR3, the DNA is TGTGCCAGCAGCCTCACGGAGGGTTATTCTGGGGAGCTGTTTTTT. It yields the protein CASSLTEGYSGELFF. Together with reference TRBV9 and TRBJ2-2, the CDR3 gives the full variable domain: DSGVTQTPKHLITATGQRVTLRCSPRSGDLSVYWYQQSLDQGLQFLIQYYNGEERAKGNILERFSAQQFPDLHSELNLSSLELGDSALYFCASSLTEGYSGELFFGEGSRLTVL.

The genes are TRBV10-3 and TRBJ2-5; 11 bases align to TRBD1. Germline trimming cut 11 bases from V and 3 bases from J; bases unmatched to any gene: 8. The CDR3 covers 14 residues. Germline V gene data show CDR1 as ENHRY and CDR2 as SYGVKD. As DNA, the CDR3 is TGTGCCGTACAAAGGGGACAGGGGGAAGAGACCCAGTACTTC. The encoded protein is CAVQRGQGEETQYF.

The V call is TRBV7-2, the J call TRBJ1-2, with D unresolved. The V gene's germline CDR1 is SGHTA and CDR2 FQGNSA. V lost 7 bases and J 2 bases, leaving 11 bases between the germline ends. This CDR3 spans 13 amino acids. The CDR3 spells CASTLPGNYGYTF. The CDR3 DNA reads TGTGCCAGCACCCTTCCAGGCAACTATGGCTACACCTTC.

This chain joins TRBV28 and TRBJ1-1; D gene unclear. Germline CDR1 reads MDHEN; CDR2 reads SYDVKM. Trimming took off 6 bases at V and 1 base at J, with 12 bases between the two ends. CDR3 length equals 14 residues. For the CDR3, the DNA is TGTGCCAGCAGCTATTTGGTTCGGAACACTGAAGCTTTCTTT. Amino acids: CASSYLVRNTEAFF.

This clone was observed a single time. V and J are TRBV4-2 and TRBJ2-3; D might be TRBD2 (6 bases). Germline CDR1 reads LGHNA; CDR2 reads YNFKEQ. The CDR3 is 14 residues long. V was clipped by 4 bases and J by 0 bases, with 8 bases between them. The DNA of the CDR3 is TGTGCCAGCAGCCGACGGGAGAGCACAGATACGCAGTATTTT. Protein product: CASSRRESTDTQYF.

The CDR3 nucleotides read TGTGCCAGCAGCTCCGAAAGGGACAGTTCCTACGAGCAGTACTTC. It is translated as CASSSERDSSYEQYF. The chain uses TRBV7-6 and TRBJ2-7; 7 nucleotides align to TRBD1. Trimming took 4 bases from V and 1 from J; bases not matched to a gene: 7. CDR1 is SGHVS, CDR2 FNYEAQ, per germline. The CDR3 contains 15 residues.

V usage is TRBV7-9 and J usage is TRBJ2-3, with 13 bases that match TRBD2. CDR1 and CDR2 from the germline V gene are SEHNR and FQNEAQ (reference sequence). The J segment lost 0 bases and the V segment lost 5 bases, leaving 5 bases of the junction unmatched. CDR3 length equals 17 residues. CDR3 protein: CASSPPGLAGSTDTQYF. The DNA for the CDR3 is TGTGCCAGCAGCCCTCCGGGACTAGCGGGGAGCACAGATACGCAGTATTTT.

The V call is TRBV15, the J call TRBJ2-1; unclear D gene. The ends were cut back, 0 bases at V and 4 bases at J, with 10 bases in the middle. Germline V CDR1 and CDR2: LNHNV, YYDKDF (reference sequence). The CDR3 sequence is 15 residues long. DNA for the CDR3: TGTGCCACCAGCAGAGACCTCGGGTTTTACAATGAGCAGTTCTTC. This gives the protein CATSRDLGFYNEQFF.

This chain uses TRBV21-1 with TRBJ2-3; the table's D call, TRBD1, has no DNA check behind it. TRBV21-1 is a documented pseudogene. The CDR3 spans 18 residues. The CDR3 nucleotides are TGTGCCAGCAGCAAATCCCTGGAGACAGGGGGATCCACAGATACGCAGTATTTT. Protein product: CASSKSLETGGSTDTQYF.

The genes are TRBV28 and TRBJ2-1; D not resolved. Germline CDR1 MDHEN, CDR2 SYDVKM. With 3 bases removed from V and 15 bases from J, the gap between germline ends came to 3 bases. This CDR3 comprises 8 residues. CDR3: CASSFRFF. DNA for the CDR3: TGTGCCAGCAGTTTTCGGTTCTTC.

The V call is TRBV2, the J call TRBJ1-1, with TRBD1 matching over 11 bases. Germline V CDR1 and CDR2: SNHLY, FYNNEI. This CDR3 comprises 14 residues. With V trimmed by 7 bases and J by 4 bases, 5 bases remained unmatched. This chain's CDR3 is CASKPGQGGTEAFF. The CDR3 nucleotides are TGTGCCAGCAAACCGGGACAGGGGGGCACTGAAGCTTTCTTT. The variable domain in full, with the rest retrieved from reference TRBV2 and TRBJ1-1, is EPEVTQTPSHQVTQMGQEVILRCVPISNHLYFYWYRQILGQKVEFLVSFYNNEISEKSEIFDDQFSVERPDGSNFTLKIRSTKLEDSAMYFCASKPGQGGTEAFFGQGTRLTVV.

This clone was counted a single time. This chain connects TRBV5-6 to TRBJ2-4, with TRBD1 matching over 9 bases. V was clipped by 0 bases and J by 2 bases; unmatched bases: 3. The CDR3 consists of 16 residues. CDR1 and CDR2 (germline): SGHDT, YYEEEE. The CDR3: CASSLGGTGTKNIQYF. For the CDR3, the DNA is TGTGCCAGCAGCTTGGGGGGGACAGGGACCAAAAACATTCAGTACTTC.

The chain uses TRBV27 and TRBJ2-5; 10 nucleotides line up with TRBD1. Matching the DNA end better, TRBJ2-7 makes the J call doubtful. CDR1 MNHEY and CDR2 SMNVEV come from the germline V gene (reference sequence). CDR3 length: 14 amino acids. Here the CDR3 DNA reads TGTGCCAGCAGTTCCCGGACAGGGGGCTACGAGCAGTACTTC. It codes for CASSSRTGGYEQYF.

V gene TRBV5-7 combines with J gene TRBJ2-5, with 10 bases fitting TRBD2. TRBV5-7 is sorted into the ORF group, with uncertain function. Trimming at V came to 0 bases and at J to 4 bases, leaving 12 bases not matched to a gene. The CDR3 sequence is 18 residues long. CDR3 nucleotides: TGTGCCAGCAGCTTGGATCTTCCCAAGCGGGGGGGCCGAGAGACCCAGTACTTC. Its protein product is CASSLDLPKRGGRETQYF.